This T cell receptor beta chain came from a study of blood T cell repertoires in COVID-19. Study summary: The United States, Italy and Spain were the sources of the acute and convalescent COVID-19 samples. Sources were T cells, B-cell-depleted T cells, or PBMCs; the material itself was cDNA or gDNA.

Participants spanned ages about 18 to 100 years and resided in over 20 US areas. Deletions cut 4 bases from V and 4 bases from J, with 20 bases between. Germline V gene data show CDR1 as SGHKS and CDR2 as YYEKEE (reference sequence). There are 17 residues in the CDR3. Clones were read by immunoSEQ multiplex PCR, and TCRdb kept only the in-frame ones, dropping some. This repertoire shows about 260,000 clones, 84% found once; its top ten account for 3.5% to 5%. The genes are TRBV5-5 and TRBJ1-4; perhaps TRBD1 as D (6 bases). The TCR comes from a young man with acute COVID-19. The specimen sequenced was PBMCs or T cells enriched from blood (not recorded which). The CDR3 loop is CASSPIRGAGINEKLFF. The DNA of the CDR3 is TGTGCCAGCAGCCCTATACGGGGGGCGGGCATTAATGAAAAACTGTTTTTT.